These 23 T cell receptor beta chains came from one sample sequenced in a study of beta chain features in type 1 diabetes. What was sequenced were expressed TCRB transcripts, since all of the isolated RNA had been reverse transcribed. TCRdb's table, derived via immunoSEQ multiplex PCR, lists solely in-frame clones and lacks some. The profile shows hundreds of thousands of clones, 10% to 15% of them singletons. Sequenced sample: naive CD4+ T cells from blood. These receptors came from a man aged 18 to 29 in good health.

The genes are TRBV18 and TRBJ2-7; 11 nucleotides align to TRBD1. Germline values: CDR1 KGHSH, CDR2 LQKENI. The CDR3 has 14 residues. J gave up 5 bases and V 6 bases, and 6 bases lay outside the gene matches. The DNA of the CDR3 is TGTGCCAGCTCTATTGGACAGGGGGCCGACGAGCAGTACTTC. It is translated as CASSIGQGADEQYF. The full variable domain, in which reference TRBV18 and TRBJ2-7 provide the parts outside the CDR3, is NAGVMQNPRHLVRRRGQEARLRCSPMKGHSHVYWYRQLPEEGLKFMVYLQKENIIDESGMPKERFSAEFPKEGPSILRIQQVVRGDSAAYFCASSIGQGADEQYFGPGTRLTVT.

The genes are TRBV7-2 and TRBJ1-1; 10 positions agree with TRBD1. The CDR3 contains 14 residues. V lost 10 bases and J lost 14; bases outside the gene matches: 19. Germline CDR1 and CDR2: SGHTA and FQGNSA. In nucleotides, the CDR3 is TGTGCCATCTCCCGGGGACAGGGGCTCGAATCGAGGTTCTTT. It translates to CAISRGQGLESRFF.

CDR3 coding DNA: TGCGCCAGCAGCTTTAACGGGAACACCGGGGAGCTGTTTTTT. Encoded protein: CASSFNGNTGELFF. The chain links TRBV5-1 to TRBJ2-2; D unclear. The germline CDR1 and CDR2 sequences are SGHRS and YFSETQ. CDR3 size: 14 residues. V lost 2 bases to trimming and J lost 1 base, with 6 bases between them. The full variable domain, its missing parts supplied by reference TRBV5-1 and TRBJ2-2, is KAGVTQTPRYLIKTRGQQVTLSCSPISGHRSVSWYQQTPGQGLQFLFEYFSETQRNKGNFPGRFSGRQFSNSRSEMNVSTLELGDSALYLCASSFNGNTGELFFGEGSRLTVL.

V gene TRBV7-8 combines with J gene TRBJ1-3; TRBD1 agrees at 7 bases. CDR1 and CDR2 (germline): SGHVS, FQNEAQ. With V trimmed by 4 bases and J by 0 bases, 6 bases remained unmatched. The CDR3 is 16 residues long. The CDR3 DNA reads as TGTGCCAGCAGCTACCGACAGGGACGCTCTGGAAACACCATATATTTT. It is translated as CASSYRQGRSGNTIYF.

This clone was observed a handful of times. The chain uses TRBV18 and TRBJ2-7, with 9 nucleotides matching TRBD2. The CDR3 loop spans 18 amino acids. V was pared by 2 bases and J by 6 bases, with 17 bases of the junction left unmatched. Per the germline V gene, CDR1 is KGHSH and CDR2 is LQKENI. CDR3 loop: CASSPVAAGGRLAVEQYF. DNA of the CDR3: TGTGCCAGCTCACCAGTTGCGGCGGGAGGGCGTTTAGCTGTCGAGCAGTACTTC.

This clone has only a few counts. The CDR3 coding sequence is TGTGCCAGTAGTAACCGAGCGGGGTCCTACGAGCAGTACTTC. Its protein product is CASSNRAGSYEQYF. This sequence joins TRBV19 and TRBJ2-7; 7 bases are shared with TRBD2. CDR1 LNHDA and CDR2 SQIVND come from the germline V gene (reference sequence). This CDR3 is 14 amino acids long. Trimming removed 4 bases from V and 1 base from J; junction bases left unmatched: 4.

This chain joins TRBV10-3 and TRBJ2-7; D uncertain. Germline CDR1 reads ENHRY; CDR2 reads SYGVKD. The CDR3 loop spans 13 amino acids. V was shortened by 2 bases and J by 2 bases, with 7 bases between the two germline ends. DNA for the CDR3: TGTGCCATCAGTGAGCTAATGACCTACGAGCAGTACTTC. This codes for CAISELMTYEQYF.

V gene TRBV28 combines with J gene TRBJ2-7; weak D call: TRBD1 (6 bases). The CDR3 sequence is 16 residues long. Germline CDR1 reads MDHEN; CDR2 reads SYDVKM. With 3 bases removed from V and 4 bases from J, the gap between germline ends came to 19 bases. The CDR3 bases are TGTGCCAGCAGTTTCGGGTCTGAGACAGGTTTTTACGAGCAGTACTTC. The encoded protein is CASSFGSETGFYEQYF.

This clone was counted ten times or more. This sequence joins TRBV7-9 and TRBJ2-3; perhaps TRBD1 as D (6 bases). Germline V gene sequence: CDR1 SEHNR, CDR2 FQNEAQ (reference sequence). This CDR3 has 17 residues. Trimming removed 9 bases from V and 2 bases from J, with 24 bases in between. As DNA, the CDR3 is TGTGCCAGTCCCGCCGGTATAGGACAGCCTCCCACAGATACGCAGTATTTT. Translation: CASPAGIGQPPTDTQYF.

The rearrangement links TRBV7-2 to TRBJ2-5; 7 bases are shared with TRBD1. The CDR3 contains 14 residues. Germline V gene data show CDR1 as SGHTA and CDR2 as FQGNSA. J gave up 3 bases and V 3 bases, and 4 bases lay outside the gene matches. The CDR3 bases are TGTGCCAGCAGCTTTGGGCAGGGGGAAGAGACCCAGTACTTC. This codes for CASSFGQGEETQYF.

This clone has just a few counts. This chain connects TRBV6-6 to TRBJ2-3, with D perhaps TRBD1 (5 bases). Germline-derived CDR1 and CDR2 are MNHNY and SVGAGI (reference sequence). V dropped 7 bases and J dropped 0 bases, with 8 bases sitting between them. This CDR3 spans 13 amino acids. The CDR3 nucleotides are TGTGCCAGCATATCAGGGAGCACAGATACGCAGTATTTT. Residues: CASISGSTDTQYF.

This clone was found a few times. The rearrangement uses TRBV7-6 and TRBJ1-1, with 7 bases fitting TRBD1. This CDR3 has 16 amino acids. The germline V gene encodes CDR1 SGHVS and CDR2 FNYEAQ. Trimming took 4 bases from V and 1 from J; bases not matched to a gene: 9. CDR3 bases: TGTGCCAGCAGCTCTTATAAGGACAGGAGGAACACTGAAGCTTTCTTT. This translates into CASSSYKDRRNTEAFF.

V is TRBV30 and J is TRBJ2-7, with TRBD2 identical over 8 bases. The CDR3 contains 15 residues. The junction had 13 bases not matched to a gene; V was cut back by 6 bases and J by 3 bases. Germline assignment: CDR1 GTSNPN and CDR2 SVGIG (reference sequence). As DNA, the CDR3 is TGTGCCTGCTCGGGAGGGGGAAAAGTAGGCTACGAGCAGTACTTC. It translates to CACSGGGKVGYEQYF. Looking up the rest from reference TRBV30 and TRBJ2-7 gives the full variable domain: SQTIHQWPATLVQPVGSPLSLECTVEGTSNPNLYWYRQAAGRGLQLLFYSVGIGQISSEVPQNLSASRPQDRQFILSSKKLLLSDSGFYLCACSGGGKVGYEQYFGPGTRLTVT.

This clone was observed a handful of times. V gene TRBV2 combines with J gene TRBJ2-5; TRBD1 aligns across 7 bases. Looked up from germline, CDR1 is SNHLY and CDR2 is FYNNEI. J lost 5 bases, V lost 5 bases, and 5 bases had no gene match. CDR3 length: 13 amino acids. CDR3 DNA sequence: TGTGCCAGCAGTCTACAGGGGAAGGAGACCCAGTACTTC. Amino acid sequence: CASSLQGKETQYF.

CDR3 sequence: CASSLSVIQETQYF. Written as DNA, the CDR3 is TGTGCCAGCAGTTTATCGGTCATCCAAGAGACCCAGTACTTC. The chain couples TRBV28 to TRBJ2-5; D unresolved. The germline gives CDR1 MDHEN, CDR2 SYDVKM. CDR3 length: 14 residues. The ends were cut back, 1 base at V and 1 base at J, with 7 bases in the middle.

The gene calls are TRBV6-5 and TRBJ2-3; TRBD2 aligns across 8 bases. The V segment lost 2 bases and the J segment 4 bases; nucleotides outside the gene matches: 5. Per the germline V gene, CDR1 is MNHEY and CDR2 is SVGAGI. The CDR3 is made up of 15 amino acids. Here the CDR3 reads CASSYGAGGADTQYF. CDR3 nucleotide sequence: TGTGCCAGCAGTTACGGGGCGGGAGGTGCAGATACGCAGTATTTT.

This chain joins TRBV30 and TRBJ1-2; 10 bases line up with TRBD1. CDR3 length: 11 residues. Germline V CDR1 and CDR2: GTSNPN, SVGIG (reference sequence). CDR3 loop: CAYGQGVGYTF. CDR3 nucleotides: TGTGCATATGGACAGGGGGTGGGCTACACCTTC.

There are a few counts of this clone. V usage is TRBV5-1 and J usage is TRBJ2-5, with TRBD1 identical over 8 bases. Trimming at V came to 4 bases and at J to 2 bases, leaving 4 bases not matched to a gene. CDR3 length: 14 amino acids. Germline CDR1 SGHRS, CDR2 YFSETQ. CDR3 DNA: TGCGCCAGCAGCCAGGGACAGGTGCAAGAGACCCAGTACTTC. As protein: CASSQGQVQETQYF.

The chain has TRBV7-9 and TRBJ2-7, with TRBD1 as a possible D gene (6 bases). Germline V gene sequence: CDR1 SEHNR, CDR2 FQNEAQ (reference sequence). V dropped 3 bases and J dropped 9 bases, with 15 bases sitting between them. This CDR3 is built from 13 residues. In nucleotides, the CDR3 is TGTGCCAGCAGCTTGGGGGCCTTTGGTGTGCAGTACTTC. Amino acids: CASSLGAFGVQYF.

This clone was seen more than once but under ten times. CDR3 loop: CAWSVRGAGMGNEQFF. DNA for the CDR3: TGTGCCTGGAGTGTACGGGGAGCGGGAATGGGGAATGAGCAGTTCTTC. This sequence joins TRBV30 and TRBJ2-1, with 7 positions matching TRBD2. The junction had 12 bases not matched to a gene; V was cut back by 0 bases and J by 7 bases. This CDR3 region has 16 residues. Germline CDR1 reads GTSNPN; CDR2 reads SVGIG (reference sequence).

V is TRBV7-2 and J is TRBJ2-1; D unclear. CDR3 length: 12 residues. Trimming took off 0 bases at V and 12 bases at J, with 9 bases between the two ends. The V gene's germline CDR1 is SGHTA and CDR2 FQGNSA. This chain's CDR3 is CASSLASGGQFF. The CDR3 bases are TGTGCCAGCAGCTTAGCCTCGGGTGGGCAGTTCTTC.

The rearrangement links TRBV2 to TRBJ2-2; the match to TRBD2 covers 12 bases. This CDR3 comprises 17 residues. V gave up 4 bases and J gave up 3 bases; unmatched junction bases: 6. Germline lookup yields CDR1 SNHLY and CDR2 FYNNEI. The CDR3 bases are TGTGCCAGCAGTGGGACTAGCGGGGACCCCCACACCGGGGAGCTGTTTTTT. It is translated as CASSGTSGDPHTGELFF.

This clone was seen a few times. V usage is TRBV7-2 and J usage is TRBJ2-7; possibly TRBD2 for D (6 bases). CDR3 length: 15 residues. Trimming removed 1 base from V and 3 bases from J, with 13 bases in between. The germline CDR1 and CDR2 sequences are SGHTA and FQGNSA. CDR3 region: CASSLGWDGSYEQYF. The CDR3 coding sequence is TGTGCCAGCAGCTTAGGATGGGACGGGAGCTACGAGCAGTACTTC.